A single T cell receptor (beta chain) is shown here with its context. Germline is not matched at one junction end, which may reflect a read error. The sample is drawn from a study of cytotoxic CD8 clonotypes in ibrutinib-treated CLL. Across the whole study: Investigators collected response samples after a median about 12 months of treatment, range 6 to 36.

Using immunoSEQ multiplex PCR, the repertoire was profiled, and TCRdb retains in-frame clones only, with some absent. The profile shows about 130,000 clones, 70% to 90% of them singletons. For TCR beta libraries, roughly 2.2 micrograms of genomic DNA were obtained from cryopreserved PBMCs. CDR1 and CDR2 from the germline V gene are LGHNA and YSLEER. The CDR3 has 15 amino acids. This sequence joins TRBV4-3 and TRBJ1-4; D ambiguous. Here the sequenced sample was PBMCs, taken after 24 months of ibrutinib treatment. This receptor was identified in a human donor with chronic lymphocytic leukemia. As DNA, the CDR3 is TGCGCCAGCAGCCAAGAGCGCTATTCTAAAGAAAAACTGTTTTTT. It codes for CASSQERYSKEKLFF.